The 9 T cell receptor beta chains in this list originate from one sample, sequenced in a study of blood T cell repertoires in COVID-19. Using immunoSEQ multiplex PCR, the repertoire was profiled, and TCRdb retains in-frame clones only, with some absent. The repertoire holds approximately 250,000 clones, with approximately 86% as singletons. The sample comprised peripheral blood. These receptors were obtained from a young man with active or convalescent COVID-19.

The chain couples TRBV27 to TRBJ2-1, with TRBD2 matching 12 bases. This CDR3 contains 14 residues. The trim removed 10 bases at V and 8 bases at J, leaving 9 bases unmatched. CDR1 MNHEY and CDR2 SMNVEV come from the germline V gene (reference sequence). CDR3 nucleotide sequence: TGTGCCACTGTAGGACTAGCGGGACGGGATGAGCAGTTCTTC. Encoded protein: CATVGLAGRDEQFF.

The rearrangement links TRBV9 to TRBJ2-7; 7 bases match TRBD2. CDR1 is SGDLS, CDR2 YYNGEE, per germline. The V segment lost 4 bases and the J segment 4 bases; nucleotides outside the gene matches: 11. This CDR3 comprises 15 residues. CDR3: CASSQSGLAAYEQYF. DNA of the CDR3: TGTGCCAGCAGCCAGTCCGGGCTAGCGGCATACGAGCAGTACTTC.

The V gene is TRBV30, the J gene TRBJ1-5; D possibly corresponds to TRBD1 (6 bases). V lost 1 base and J 3 bases, leaving 13 bases between the germline ends. The germline V gene encodes CDR1 GTSNPN and CDR2 SVGIG (reference sequence). The CDR3 is made up of 15 amino acids. CDR3 sequence: CAWSGTGQFNQPQHF. CDR3 coding DNA: TGTGCCTGGAGTGGGACCGGACAGTTCAATCAGCCCCAGCATTTT.

Points on this clone: The same CDR3 is also encoded by other DNA sequences in this sample. The genes are TRBV5-6 and TRBJ2-7, with 8 bases that match TRBD1. The CDR3 runs to 14 residues. V was pared by 0 bases and J by 4 bases, with 3 bases of the junction left unmatched. The germline gives CDR1 SGHDT, CDR2 YYEEEE. The CDR3 DNA follows: TGTGCCAGCAGCTTGGGACAGGGGAGATACGAGCAGTACTTC. Protein: CASSLGQGRYEQYF.

CDR3 nucleotide sequence: TGCAGCGTTGTTGCGTTAGCGGGTCCAAGGTACACGCAGTATTTT. Its protein product is CSVVALAGPRYTQYF. V and J are TRBV29-1 and TRBJ2-3, with TRBD2 matching over 7 bases. CDR3 length: 15 residues. Germline lookup yields CDR1 SQVTM and CDR2 ANQGSEA. J was trimmed by 9 bases and V by 4 bases; bases with no gene match: 16.

The V gene is TRBV9, the J gene TRBJ2-3; no clear D. V was pared by 3 bases and J by 2 bases, with 10 bases between. The V gene's germline CDR1 is SGDLS and CDR2 YYNGEE. The CDR3 is made up of 14 amino acids. Written as DNA, the CDR3 is TGTGCCAGCAGCGAACAGTTAAACACAGATACGCAGTATTTT. Amino acids: CASSEQLNTDTQYF.

The CDR3 DNA reads TGTGCCAGCTCACCAGCTATTGGGGCCTTCTATGGCTACACCTTC. It translates to CASSPAIGAFYGYTF. The rearrangement joins TRBV18 to TRBJ1-2; D may be TRBD1 (5 bases). Trimming stripped 2 bases from V and 4 bases from J, with 14 bases between. This CDR3 is 15 amino acids long. CDR1 and CDR2 (germline): KGHSH, LQKENI.

This clone was found a few times. The chain combines TRBV4-1 with TRBJ2-7; D not certain. The germline gives CDR1 MGHRA, CDR2 YSYEKL. The ends were cut back, 0 bases at V and 4 bases at J, with 7 bases in the middle. The CDR3 has 13 amino acids. This CDR3 is CASSQDPTYEQYF. CDR3 in DNA: TGCGCCAGCAGCCAAGATCCCACTTACGAGCAGTACTTC.

The V call is TRBV29-1, the J call TRBJ2-3; D uncertain. This CDR3 comprises 14 residues. V gave up 3 bases and J gave up 2 bases, with 12 bases separating them. Germline CDR1 reads SQVTM; CDR2 reads ANQGSEA. For the CDR3, the DNA is TGCAGCGTTGACTATGAACCGGTCACAGATACGCAGTATTTT. It encodes CSVDYEPVTDTQYF.